This entry describes one T cell receptor beta chain. Its target is unknown. This entry comes from a study of T cell responses to AZD1222 COVID-19 vaccine. Study-level findings and limits: Of spike-specific TCRs, nearly half reportedly target regions left unmutated in variants. Just six AZD1222 recipients tested seropositive at baseline. Donors were chiefly white British, with a greater number of females, and clonal diversity was perhaps underestimated. Samples come after the peak T cell response, not at day 14.

Sequencing was performed with immunoSEQ multiplex PCR; in TCRdb, only in-frame clones are kept and a portion is missing. This table has roughly 150,000 clones, around 92% appearing once. The CDR3 runs 17 residues. Trimming stripped 1 base from V and 9 bases from J, with 23 bases between. This chain connects TRBV5-7 to TRBJ1-5; tentatively, D is TRBD1 (5 bases). TRBV5-7 is sorted into the ORF group, with uncertain function. The sample here was peripheral blood, taken on day 0 of AZD1222 vaccination. This clonotype originated in an adult in good health. CDR3 loop: CASSLTASGQGRLPQHF. The CDR3 DNA is TGTGCCAGCAGCTTGACCGCGTCGGGCCAGGGAAGGTTGCCCCAGCATTTT.